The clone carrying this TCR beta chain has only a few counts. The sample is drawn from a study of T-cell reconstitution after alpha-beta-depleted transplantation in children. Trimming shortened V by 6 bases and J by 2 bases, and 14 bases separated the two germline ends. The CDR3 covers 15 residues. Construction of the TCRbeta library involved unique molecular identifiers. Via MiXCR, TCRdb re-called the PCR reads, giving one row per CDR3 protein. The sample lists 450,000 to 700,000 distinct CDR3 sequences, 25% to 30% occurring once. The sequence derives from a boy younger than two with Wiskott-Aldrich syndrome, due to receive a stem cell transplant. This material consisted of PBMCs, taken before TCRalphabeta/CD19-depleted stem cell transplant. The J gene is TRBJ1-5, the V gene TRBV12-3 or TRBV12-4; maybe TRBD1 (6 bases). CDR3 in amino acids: CASSFDRQGNQPQHF. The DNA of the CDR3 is TGTGCCAGCAGCTTTGACAGGCAGGGCAATCAGCCCCAGCATTTT.